This TCR beta chain was documented in a study of blood T cell repertoires in COVID-19. The wider study: Some COVID-19 samples were acute and others convalescent; all came from the United States, Italy and Spain. In each case, the material was cDNA or gDNA derived from T cells, B-cell-depleted T cells, or PBMCs.

Participants' own reports of clinical history determined their cohort assignment. The CDR3 spans 14 residues. Trimming cost V 3 bases and J 13 bases; bases outside gene matches: 8. The V gene's germline CDR1 is LNHDA and CDR2 SQIVND (reference sequence). Study processing details: From reference gene primer amplification, estimates of nucleated cell counts were derived. Assay: immunoSEQ multiplex PCR; the TCRdb copy retains only in-frame clones and omits some. From that table come the V and J calls and clone size; the DNA was used to work out D and trimming. The sample yields approximately 350,000 clones, about 90% seen once.

The receptor's source is a young woman who had recovered from COVID-19. The chain combines TRBV19 with TRBJ1-6; 8 positions match TRBD1. Sequencing was performed on PBMCs or T cells enriched from blood (not recorded which). CDR3 nucleotides: TGTGCCAGTAGTATGCAGGGGGCCAGCTATCCCCTCCACTTT. The encoded protein is CASSMQGASYPLHF.